The entry below gives a single TCR beta chain sequence along with its context. Antigen unknown. Expressed TCRB transcripts were sequenced because the isolated RNA had all been reverse transcribed beforehand. Method: immunoSEQ multiplex PCR; TCRdb's copy keeps in-frame clones and lacks some. The sample has around 690,000 clones; under 15% are singletons. The sample originates from a study of beta chain features in type 1 diabetes. Sorted populations all had greater than 95% purity. The CDR3 length is 16 residues. From germline, CDR1 is LGHNT and CDR2 FRNRAP. Trimming removed 5 bases at V and 0 bases at J, with 17 bases between. Findings and limits, study-wide: The VDJ junctions of type 1 diabetes patients carried fewer insertions and more deletions. Significant though moderate, a shortening of TCRB CDR3s appeared in all four CD4+ subsets of Type 1 diabetes patients. Sequencing used cDNA, and cells with high TCR expression could therefore be over-represented. With patients and controls alike, PCR might favor shorter templates to an equal degree.

The genes are TRBV12-5 and TRBJ2-7; D may be TRBD1 (5 bases). This TCR was sampled from a man in his thirties or forties with type 1 diabetes. Sequencing used naive CD4+ T cells from blood. The CDR3 loop reads CASGEPTGSLSYEQYF. The DNA of the CDR3 is TGTGCTAGTGGTGAACCTACAGGCTCCCTCTCCTACGAGCAGTACTTC.